This T cell receptor beta chain was found in a study of blood T cell repertoires in COVID-19. Study summary: Nucleic acid was either cDNA or gDNA, and it came from T cells, B-cell-depleted T cells, or PBMCs.

Those enrolled in Seattle joined during active infection and were followed longitudinally afterward. This CDR3 is built from 14 residues. Germline loops: CDR1 LGHNT, CDR2 FRNRAP. Trimming cost V 5 bases and J 9 bases, with 17 bases left between them. TCRdb's copy holds only in-frame clones and misses some; the assay was immunoSEQ multiplex PCR. Of fewer than 250,000 clones in the sample, approximately 90% are singletons; the top ten hold around 10%. The receptor's source is a man between 45 and 60 years old with COVID-19, enrolled during active disease. The sample was peripheral blood. This chain links TRBV12-5 with TRBJ2-1, with a possible D match to TRBD2 (5 bases). The CDR3 spells CASGPKTGWGEQFF. The CDR3 DNA sequence: TGTGCTAGTGGTCCCAAGACGGGGTGGGGTGAGCAGTTCTTC.